Below, 6 T cell receptor beta chains from the same sample are listed, as sequenced in a study of blood T cell repertoires in COVID-19. Profiled with immunoSEQ multiplex PCR; TCRdb holds only in-frame clones, not every one. The sample has over 200,000 clones, 75% to 90% seen once. The specimen sequenced was peripheral blood. Every receptor here comes from a man in his fifties or sixties who had recovered from COVID-19.

The chain joins TRBV10-3 to TRBJ2-3, with 10 bases fitting TRBD1. Trimming cost V 6 bases and J 7 bases; bases outside gene matches: 7. Germline V gene data show CDR1 as ENHRY and CDR2 as SYGVKD. The CDR3 has 14 amino acids. Here the CDR3 DNA reads TGTGCCATCAGGTCGGGACAGGGGAAAAATACGCAGTATTTT. It yields the protein CAIRSGQGKNTQYF.

J is TRBJ2-5 and V is TRBV3-1 (or the pseudogene TRBV3-2), with 8 bases matching TRBD2. The germline CDR1 and CDR2 sequences are LGHDT and YNNKEL (reference sequence). V was pared by 7 bases and J by 1 base, with 2 bases of the junction left unmatched. The CDR3 is 13 residues long. The CDR3, as DNA: TGTGCCAGCAACGGGAGGGCCCAAGAGACCCAGTACTTC. Encoded protein: CASNGRAQETQYF.

The V call is TRBV3-1 (or the pseudogene TRBV3-2), the J call TRBJ2-1; 14 bases are a match to TRBD2. The V and J ends lost 1 base and 7 bases, in that order; junction bases with no gene match: 6. The CDR3 contains 17 residues. Germline CDR1 LGHDT, CDR2 YNNKEL (reference sequence). The CDR3 nucleotides read TGTGCCAGCAGCCAAGTGGGACTAGCGGGAGTTATAAATGAGCAGTTCTTC. Its translation is CASSQVGLAGVINEQFF.

The rearrangement links TRBV4-2 to TRBJ2-4; no firm D call. Germline V gene lookup returns CDR1 LGHNA and CDR2 YNFKEQ. Trimming took off 0 bases at V and 0 bases at J, with 9 bases between the two ends. The CDR3 loop spans 16 amino acids. The CDR3 coding sequence is TGTGCCAGCAGCCAAGATACAGACATAGCCAAAAACATTCAGTACTTC. This translates into CASSQDTDIAKNIQYF.

This clone was detected a few times. This chain uses TRBV7-3 with TRBJ2-1; the D gene is possibly TRBD2 (6 bases). This CDR3 is 13 amino acids long. The V end was cut by 4 bases, the J end by 6 bases, with 10 bases between. Germline CDR1 is SGHTA and CDR2 is FQGTGA. As DNA, the CDR3 is TGTGCCAGCAGCTCGGGGCGGGGCAATGAGCAGTTCTTC. Amino acids: CASSSGRGNEQFF.

J is TRBJ2-1 and V is TRBV19; 12 positions match TRBD2. Germline-derived CDR1 and CDR2 are LNHDA and SQIVND (reference sequence). The length of the CDR3 is 14 residues. V was clipped by 5 bases and J by 8 bases; unmatched bases: 4. The CDR3 loop is CASSQTSGSHEQFF. Written as DNA, the CDR3 is TGTGCCAGTAGTCAGACTAGCGGGAGTCATGAGCAGTTCTTC.